This TCR beta chain was retrieved from a study of T cell repertoires in cytomegalovirus infection. The sample holds many counts of this clonotype. Its antigen is unidentified. The CDR3 extends over 13 amino acids. Germline CDR1 is SGHTA and CDR2 is FQGNSA. Trimming stripped 2 bases from V and 5 bases from J, with 9 bases between. TCRdb reprocessed the reads via MiXCR and lists one record per CDR3 protein. The sample consists of nearly 700,000 distinct CDR3 sequences, around 31% of them appearing once. The input for sequencing was cultured PBMCs, taken from culture after CMV antigen stimulation. The TCR originated in a human donor in good health (CMV status not recorded). Some clones in this sample may be carry-over from other donors' samples. The chain links TRBV7-2 to TRBJ2-5; the D is unclear. The CDR3 region is CASSLLGRETQYF. Written as DNA, the CDR3 is TGTGCCAGCAGCTTATTAGGTCGGGAGACCCAGTACTTC.